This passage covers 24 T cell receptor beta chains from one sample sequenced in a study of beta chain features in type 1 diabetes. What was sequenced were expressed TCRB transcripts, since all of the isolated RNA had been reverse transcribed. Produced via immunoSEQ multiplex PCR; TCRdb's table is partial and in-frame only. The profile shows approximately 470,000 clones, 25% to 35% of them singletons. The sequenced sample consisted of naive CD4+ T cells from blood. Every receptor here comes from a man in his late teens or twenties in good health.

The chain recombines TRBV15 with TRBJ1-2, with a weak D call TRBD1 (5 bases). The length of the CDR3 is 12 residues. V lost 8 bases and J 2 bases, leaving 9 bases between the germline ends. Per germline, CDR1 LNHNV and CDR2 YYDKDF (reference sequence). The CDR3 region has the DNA TGTGCCACCTCGGCAGGGAACTATGGCTACACCTTC. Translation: CATSAGNYGYTF.

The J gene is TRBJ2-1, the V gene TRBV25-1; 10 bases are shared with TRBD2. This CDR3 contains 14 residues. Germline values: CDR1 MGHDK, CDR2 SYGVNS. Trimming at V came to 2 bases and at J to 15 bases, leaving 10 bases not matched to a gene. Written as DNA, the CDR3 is TGTGCCAGCAGTGAAACTCGATTAGCGGGAGGTTCGTTCTTC. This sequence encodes CASSETRLAGGSFF.

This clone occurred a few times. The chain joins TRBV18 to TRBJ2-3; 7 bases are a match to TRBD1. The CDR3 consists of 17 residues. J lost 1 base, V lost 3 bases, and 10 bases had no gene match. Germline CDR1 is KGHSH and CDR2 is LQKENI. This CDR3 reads CASSPQRGGSGTDTQYF. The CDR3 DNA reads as TGTGCCAGCTCACCCCAAAGAGGGGGCTCGGGCACAGATACGCAGTATTTT.

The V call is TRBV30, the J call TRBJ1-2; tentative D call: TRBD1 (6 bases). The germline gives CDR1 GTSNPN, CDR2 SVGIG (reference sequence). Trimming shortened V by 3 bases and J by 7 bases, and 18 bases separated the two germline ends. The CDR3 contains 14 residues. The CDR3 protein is CAWRLTGGAAGYTF. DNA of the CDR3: TGTGCCTGGAGGCTGACAGGAGGCGCGGCTGGCTACACCTTC.

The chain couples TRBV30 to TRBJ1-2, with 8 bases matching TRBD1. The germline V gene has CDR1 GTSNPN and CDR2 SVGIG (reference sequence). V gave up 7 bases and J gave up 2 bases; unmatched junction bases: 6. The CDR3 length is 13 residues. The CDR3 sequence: CASRTGSNYGYTF. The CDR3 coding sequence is TGTGCCTCTCGGACAGGGTCGAACTATGGCTACACCTTC.

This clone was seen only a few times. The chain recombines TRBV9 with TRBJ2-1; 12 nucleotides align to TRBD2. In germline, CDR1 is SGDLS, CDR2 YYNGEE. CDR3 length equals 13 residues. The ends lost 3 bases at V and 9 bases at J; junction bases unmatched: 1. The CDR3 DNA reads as TGTGCCAGCAGCGCGGGACTAGCGGGTGAGCAGTTCTTC. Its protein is CASSAGLAGEQFF. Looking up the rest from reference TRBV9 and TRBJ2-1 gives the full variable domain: DSGVTQTPKHLITATGQRVTLRCSPRSGDLSVYWYQQSLDQGLQFLIQYYNGEERAKGNILERFSAQQFPDLHSELNLSSLELGDSALYFCASSAGLAGEQFFGPGTRLTVL.

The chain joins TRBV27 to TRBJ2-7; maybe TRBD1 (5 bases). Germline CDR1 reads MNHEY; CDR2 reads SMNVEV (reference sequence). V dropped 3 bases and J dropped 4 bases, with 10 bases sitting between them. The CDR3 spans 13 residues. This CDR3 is CASSLGRDYEQYF. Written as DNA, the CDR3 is TGTGCCAGCAGTTTGGGCAGGGATTACGAGCAGTACTTC.

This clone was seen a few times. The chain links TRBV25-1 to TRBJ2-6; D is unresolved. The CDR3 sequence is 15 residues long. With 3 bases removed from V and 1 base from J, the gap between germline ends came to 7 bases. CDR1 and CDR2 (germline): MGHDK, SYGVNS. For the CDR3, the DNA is TGTGCCAGCAGTGATACCCCATCTGGGGCCAACGTCCTGACTTTC. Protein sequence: CASSDTPSGANVLTF.

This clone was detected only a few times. This chain's CDR3 is CAWSREANQPQHF. In nucleotides, the CDR3 is TGTGCCTGGAGTAGGGAGGCCAATCAGCCCCAGCATTTT. The chain combines TRBV30 with TRBJ1-5; D ambiguous. Germline CDR1 GTSNPN, CDR2 SVGIG (reference sequence). CDR3 length: 13 residues. V shed 2 bases and J shed 3 bases, with 8 bases lying between them.

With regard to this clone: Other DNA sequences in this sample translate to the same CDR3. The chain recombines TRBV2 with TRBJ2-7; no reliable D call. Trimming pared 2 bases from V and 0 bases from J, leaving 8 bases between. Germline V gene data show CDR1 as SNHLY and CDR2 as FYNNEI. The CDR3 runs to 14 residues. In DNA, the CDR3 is TGTGCCAGCAGTGAACAAGGCGCCTCCTACGAGCAGTACTTC. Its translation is CASSEQGASYEQYF.

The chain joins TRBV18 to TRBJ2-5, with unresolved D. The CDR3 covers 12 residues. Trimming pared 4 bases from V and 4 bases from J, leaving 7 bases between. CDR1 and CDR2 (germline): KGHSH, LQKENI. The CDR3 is CASSLPRETQYF. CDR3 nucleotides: TGTGCCAGCTCACTACCCCGAGAGACCCAGTACTTC.

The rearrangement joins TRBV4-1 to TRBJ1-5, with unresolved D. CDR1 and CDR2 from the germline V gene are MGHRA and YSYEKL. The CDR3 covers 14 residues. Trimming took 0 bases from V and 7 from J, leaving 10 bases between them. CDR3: CASSQENSRQPQHF. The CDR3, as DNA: TGCGCCAGCAGCCAAGAAAACAGTAGGCAGCCCCAGCATTTT.

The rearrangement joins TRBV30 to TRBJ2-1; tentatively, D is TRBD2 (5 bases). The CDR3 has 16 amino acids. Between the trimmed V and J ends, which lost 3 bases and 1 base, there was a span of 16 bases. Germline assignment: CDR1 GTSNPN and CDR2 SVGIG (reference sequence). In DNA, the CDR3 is TGTGCCTGGAGAGCCCCCAGCGGTTGGTCCTACAATGAGCAGTTCTTC. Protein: CAWRAPSGWSYNEQFF.

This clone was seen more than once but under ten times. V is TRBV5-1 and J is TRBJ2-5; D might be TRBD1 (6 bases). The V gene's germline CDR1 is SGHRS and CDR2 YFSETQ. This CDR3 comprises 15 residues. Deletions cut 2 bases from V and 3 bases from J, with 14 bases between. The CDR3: CASSLLGTREETQYF. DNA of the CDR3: TGCGCCAGCAGCTTACTCGGGACAAGGGAAGAGACCCAGTACTTC.

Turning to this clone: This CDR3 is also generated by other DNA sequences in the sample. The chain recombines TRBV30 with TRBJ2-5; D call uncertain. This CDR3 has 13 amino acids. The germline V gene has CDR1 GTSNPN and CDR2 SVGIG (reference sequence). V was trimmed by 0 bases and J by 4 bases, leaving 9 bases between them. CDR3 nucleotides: TGTGCCTGGAGTGTACGATTACGAGAGACCCAGTACTTC. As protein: CAWSVRLRETQYF.

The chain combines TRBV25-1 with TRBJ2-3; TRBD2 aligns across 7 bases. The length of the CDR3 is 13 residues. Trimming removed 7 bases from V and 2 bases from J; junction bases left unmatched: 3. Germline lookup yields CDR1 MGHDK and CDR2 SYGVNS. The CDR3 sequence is CASNRDYTDTQYF. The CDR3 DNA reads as TGTGCCAGCAATCGGGACTACACAGATACGCAGTATTTT. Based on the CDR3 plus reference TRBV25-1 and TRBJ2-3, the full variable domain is EADIYQTPRYLVIGTGKKITLECSQTMGHDKMYWYQQDPGMELHLIHYSYGVNSTEKGDLSSESTVSRIRTEHFPLTLESARPSHTSQYLCASNRDYTDTQYFGPGTRLTVL.

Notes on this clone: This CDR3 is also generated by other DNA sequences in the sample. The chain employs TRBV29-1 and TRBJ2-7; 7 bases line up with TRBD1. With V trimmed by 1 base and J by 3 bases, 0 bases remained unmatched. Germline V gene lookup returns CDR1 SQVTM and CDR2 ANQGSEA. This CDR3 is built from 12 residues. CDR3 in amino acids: CSVEGTGYEQYF. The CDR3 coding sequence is TGCAGCGTTGAAGGGACAGGCTACGAGCAGTACTTC.

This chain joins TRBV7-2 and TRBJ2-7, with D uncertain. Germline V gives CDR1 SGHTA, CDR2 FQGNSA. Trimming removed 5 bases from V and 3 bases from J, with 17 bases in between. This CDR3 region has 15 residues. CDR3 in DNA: TGTGCCAGCAGCCAGAGCATAGGACCATACTACGAGCAGTACTTC. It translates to CASSQSIGPYYEQYF.

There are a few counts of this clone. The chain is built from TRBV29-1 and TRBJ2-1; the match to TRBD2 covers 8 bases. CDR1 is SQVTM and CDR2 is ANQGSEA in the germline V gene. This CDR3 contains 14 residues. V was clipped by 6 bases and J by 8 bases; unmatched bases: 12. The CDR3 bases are TGCAGCGTCTTTCGCGGGAGGATCGTGGATGAGCAGTTCTTC. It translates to CSVFRGRIVDEQFF.

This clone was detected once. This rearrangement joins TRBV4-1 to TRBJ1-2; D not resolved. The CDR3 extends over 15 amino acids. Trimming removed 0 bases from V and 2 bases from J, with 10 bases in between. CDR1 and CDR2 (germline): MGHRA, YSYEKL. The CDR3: CASSQDPTGNYGYTF. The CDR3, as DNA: TGCGCCAGCAGCCAAGATCCTACGGGGAACTATGGCTACACCTTC.

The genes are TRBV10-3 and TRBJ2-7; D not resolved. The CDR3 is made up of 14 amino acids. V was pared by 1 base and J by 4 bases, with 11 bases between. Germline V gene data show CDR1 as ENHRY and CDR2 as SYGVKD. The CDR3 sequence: CAISEWAFVYEQYF. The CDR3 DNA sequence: TGTGCCATCAGTGAGTGGGCCTTCGTTTACGAGCAGTACTTC.

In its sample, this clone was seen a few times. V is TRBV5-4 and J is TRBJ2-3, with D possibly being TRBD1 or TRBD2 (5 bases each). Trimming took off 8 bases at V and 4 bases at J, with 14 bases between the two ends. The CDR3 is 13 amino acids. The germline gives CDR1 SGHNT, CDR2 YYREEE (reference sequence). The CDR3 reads CASGDGPADTQYF. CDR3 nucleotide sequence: TGTGCCAGTGGGGACGGCCCCGCAGATACGCAGTATTTT.

DNA of the CDR3: TGCAGCGCCAAATTGCCCTACGAGCAGTACTTC. This sequence encodes CSAKLPYEQYF. The rearrangement links TRBV29-1 to TRBJ2-7; D remains unclear. The germline gives CDR1 SQVTM, CDR2 ANQGSEA. V gave up 7 bases and J gave up 2 bases, with 9 bases separating them. The length of the CDR3 is 11 residues.

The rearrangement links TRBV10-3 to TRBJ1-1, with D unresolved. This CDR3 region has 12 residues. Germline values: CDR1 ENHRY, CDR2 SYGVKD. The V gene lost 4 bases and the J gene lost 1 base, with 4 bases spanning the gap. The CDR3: CAISVRNTEAFF. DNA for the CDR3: TGTGCCATCAGTGTTCGGAACACTGAAGCTTTCTTT.